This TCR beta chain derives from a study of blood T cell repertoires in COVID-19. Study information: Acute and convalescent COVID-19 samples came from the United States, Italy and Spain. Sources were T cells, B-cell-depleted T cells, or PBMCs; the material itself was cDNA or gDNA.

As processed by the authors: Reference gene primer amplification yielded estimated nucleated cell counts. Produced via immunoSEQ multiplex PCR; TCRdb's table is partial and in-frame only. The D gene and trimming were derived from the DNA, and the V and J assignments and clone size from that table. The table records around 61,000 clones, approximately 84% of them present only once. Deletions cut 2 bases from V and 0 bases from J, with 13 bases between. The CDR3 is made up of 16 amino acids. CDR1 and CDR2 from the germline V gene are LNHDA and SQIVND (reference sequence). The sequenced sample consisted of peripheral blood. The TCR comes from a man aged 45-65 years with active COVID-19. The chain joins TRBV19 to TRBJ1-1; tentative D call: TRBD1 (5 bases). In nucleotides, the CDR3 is TGTGCCAGTAGTATACGCGCCGGGGGTATGAACACTGAAGCTTTCTTT. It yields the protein CASSIRAGGMNTEAFF.